These 24 T cell receptor beta chains were sequenced from one sample in a study of regulatory T cells in long-lasting Graves disease. Specified time point: persistent/refractory GD, antithyroid drugs over 5 years with positive TRAb. Construction of the TCR library relied on RNA isolated from PBMCs. Building the TCR beta libraries relied on iRepertoire HTBI primers, and CDR3 regions underwent Arm-PCR. TCRdb reprocessed the multiplex PCR reads via MiXCR and lists one record per CDR3 protein. The sample carries hundreds of thousands of distinct CDR3 sequences, around 20% recorded once. Sample: peripheral blood mononuclear cells (PBMCs), taken when the disease was refractory, from a patient treated with antithyroid drugs. Receptor source: a female donor with Graves disease.

This clonotype was observed at least ten times. This rearrangement joins TRBV28 to TRBJ1-1; TRBD1 matches at 9 bases. Germline CDR1 is MDHEN and CDR2 is SYDVKM. V was pared by 6 bases and J by 4 bases, with 6 bases of the junction left unmatched. The CDR3 length is 14 residues. The CDR3 loop reads CASRIGTGLTEAFF. The CDR3 DNA reads TGTGCCAGCAGGATCGGGACAGGGCTCACTGAAGCTTTCTTT.

The genes are TRBV19 and TRBJ1-1, with unresolved D. The CDR3 is 14 residues long. The germline CDR1 and CDR2 sequences are LNHDA and SQIVND (reference sequence). V lost 7 bases to trimming and J lost 3 bases, with 15 bases between them. Here the CDR3 reads CASIRSMGYTEAFF. The CDR3 nucleotides are TGTGCCAGTATCAGGAGCATGGGGTACACTGAAGCTTTCTTT.

The chain recombines TRBV6-2 or TRBV6-3 with TRBJ2-7, with TRBD1 matching 10 bases. From germline, CDR1 is MNHEY and CDR2 SVGEGT. The V and J ends lost 8 bases and 4 bases, in that order; junction bases with no gene match: 2. This CDR3 spans 12 amino acids. The CDR3 nucleotides read TGTGCCAGCGGGACAGGGGTTTACGAGCAGTACTTC. Its translation is CASGTGVYEQYF.

This clonotype was recorded many times. The chain links TRBV6-1 to TRBJ2-7; D remains unclear. V lost 3 bases and J 3 bases, leaving 9 bases between the germline ends. Germline CDR1 MNHNS, CDR2 SASEGT. This CDR3 contains 13 residues. CDR3 nucleotides: TGTGCCAGCAGTGAGAGCCCTTACTACGAGCAGTACTTC. This encodes CASSESPYYEQYF.

In this sample, this clonotype turned up many times. The chain has TRBV6-5 and TRBJ2-5; TRBD2 matches 14 bases. The trim removed 4 bases at V and 5 bases at J, leaving 9 bases unmatched. The CDR3 runs 17 residues. Germline lookup yields CDR1 MNHEY and CDR2 SVGAGI. This CDR3 reads CASSSPTSGRARETQYF. For the CDR3, the DNA is TGTGCCAGCAGTTCACCGACTAGCGGGAGGGCCCGTGAGACCCAGTACTTC.

This clonotype was counted ten times or more. The chain couples TRBV2 to TRBJ1-5; D ambiguous. V lost 6 bases and J lost 2, with 17 bases in between. Germline CDR1 and CDR2: SNHLY and FYNNEI. The CDR3 has 16 residues. CDR3 amino acids: CASSRTPDLGNQPQHF. CDR3 DNA sequence: TGTGCCAGCAGCCGTACCCCGGACCTGGGCAATCAGCCCCAGCATTTT.

The chain recombines TRBV11-2 with TRBJ2-1, with 10 positions matching TRBD2. There are 17 residues in the CDR3. Looked up from germline, CDR1 is SGHAT and CDR2 is FQNNGV. Unmatched junction bases numbered 8, after V lost 1 base and J lost 5 bases. CDR3 amino acids: CASSLGASGRPNNEQFF. The CDR3 nucleotides are TGTGCCAGCAGCTTAGGGGCTAGCGGGAGACCAAACAATGAGCAGTTCTTC.

This clonotype was detected ten times or more. J is TRBJ2-5 and V is TRBV28, with 10 bases fitting TRBD2. The CDR3 loop spans 15 amino acids. Germline-derived CDR1 and CDR2 are MDHEN and SYDVKM. The ends lost 3 bases at V and 3 bases at J; junction bases unmatched: 4. The CDR3 protein is CASSFGLAGEETQYF. CDR3 nucleotide sequence: TGTGCCAGCAGTTTCGGGCTAGCGGGAGAAGAGACCCAGTACTTC.

The CDR3 DNA reads TGTGCCAGCAGCGTAGAGCCAGAGGGACAGACCGGGGAGCTGTTTTTT. Its translation: CASSVEPEGQTGELFF. The chain links TRBV9 to TRBJ2-2, with TRBD1 matching over 7 bases. J lost 5 bases, V lost 0 bases, and 7 bases had no gene match. Germline V gives CDR1 SGDLS, CDR2 YYNGEE. CDR3 length equals 16 residues.

This rearrangement joins TRBV10-3 to TRBJ2-1; D unresolved. The CDR3 contains 13 residues. V lost 2 bases to trimming and J lost 4 bases, with 6 bases between them. In germline, CDR1 is ENHRY, CDR2 SYGVKD. CDR3 amino acids: CAISEAGYNEQFF. The DNA of the CDR3 is TGTGCCATCAGTGAGGCAGGTTACAATGAGCAGTTCTTC.

The rearrangement uses TRBV14 and TRBJ2-7, with D perhaps TRBD1 (6 bases). V was shortened by 3 bases and J by 5 bases, with 17 bases between the two germline ends. This CDR3 is 15 amino acids long. Germline CDR1 reads SGHDN; CDR2 reads FVKESK. In nucleotides, the CDR3 is TGTGCCAGCAGCCAGAAAAGGTACAGGGAAGACGAGCAGTACTTC. This codes for CASSQKRYREDEQYF.

Only a few counts were recorded for this clonotype. This chain uses TRBV20-1 with TRBJ2-7; a weak D match, TRBD1 (5 bases). The CDR3 loop spans 12 amino acids. The V and J ends lost 3 bases and 3 bases respectively, with 9 bases between them. Germline lookup yields CDR1 DFQATT and CDR2 SNEGSKA (reference sequence). CDR3 amino acids: CSASGRDYEQYF. CDR3 in DNA: TGCAGTGCTAGCGGCAGGGACTACGAGCAGTACTTC.

This clonotype has only a few counts. The J gene is TRBJ2-1, the V gene TRBV6-1; TRBD2 matches at 13 bases. CDR3 length: 18 amino acids. In germline, CDR1 is MNHNS, CDR2 SASEGT. Unmatched junction bases numbered 12, after V lost 5 bases and J lost 5 bases. The CDR3 here is CASSLLLAGGSIDNEQFF. The CDR3 DNA follows: TGTGCCAGCAGTTTACTACTAGCGGGAGGGTCGATTGACAATGAGCAGTTCTTC.

This clonotype was detected ten times or more. Here the CDR3 DNA reads TGTGCCAGCAGTTTAAGGTCTAGCGAATACAATGAGCAGTTCTTC. The encoded protein is CASSLRSSEYNEQFF. The chain joins TRBV12-3 or TRBV12-4 to TRBJ2-1; possible D gene TRBD2, 6 bases. This CDR3 contains 15 residues. Deletions cut 2 bases from V and 4 bases from J, with 12 bases between.

This clonotype was seen at least ten times. The CDR3 DNA sequence: TGTGCCAGCGTCACCCAGGGTAGCGGCTACACCTTC. This encodes CASVTQGSGYTF. The chain employs TRBV28 and TRBJ1-2; perhaps TRBD1 as D (5 bases). Germline CDR1 and CDR2: MDHEN and SYDVKM. The CDR3 is made up of 12 amino acids. The ends were cut back, 8 bases at V and 8 bases at J, with 15 bases in the middle.

On this clonotype itself: The CDR3 does not close with the conserved phenylalanine or tryptophan, likely indicating a read error. The chain has TRBV7-3 and TRBJ2-2; D possibly corresponds to TRBD2 (5 bases). Trimming pared 5 bases from V and 4 bases from J, leaving 11 bases between. Germline CDR1 and CDR2: SGHTA and FQGTGA. The CDR3 is 14 residues long. The CDR3 DNA follows: TGTGCCAGCAGCCCCTCCCGGGGCACCGGGGAGCTGTTTTGT. Its protein is CASSPSRGTGELFC.

In its sample, this clonotype was seen once. A much larger clone differs from this one at a single base, so this may be a read error. J is TRBJ2-7 and V is TRBV20-1; possible D gene TRBD2, 6 bases. CDR1 and CDR2 from the germline V gene are DFQATT and SNEGSKA (reference sequence). This CDR3 is 14 amino acids long. CDR3 amino acids: CGARDLEGRSEQYF. CDR3 DNA: TGCGGTGCTAGAGATTTGGAGGGTCGTTCCGAGCAGTACTTC.

With regard to this clonotype: Given a far larger clone just one base away, this is likely a sequencing read error. The rearrangement links TRBV19 to TRBJ2-7, with a possible D match to TRBD2 (5 bases). The CDR3 loop spans 14 amino acids. Germline lookup yields CDR1 LNHDA and CDR2 SQIVND (reference sequence). CDR3 nucleotides: TGTGCCAGCAAATCGGGCGGGTTCTCCTGCGAGCAGTACTTC. Translating gives CASKSGGFSCEQYF.

The chain carries TRBV18 and TRBJ2-4; no firm D call. The germline CDR1 and CDR2 sequences are KGHSH and LQKENI. CDR3 length: 18 amino acids. Trimming removed 2 bases from V and 0 bases from J, with 17 bases in between. This CDR3 reads CASSPSLAESVAKNIQYF. The CDR3 DNA reads TGTGCCAGCTCACCATCCCTGGCAGAATCAGTAGCCAAAAACATTCAGTACTTC. Filled out from reference TRBV18 and TRBJ2-4, the complete variable domain reads NAGVMQNPRHLVRRRGQEARLRCSPMKGHSHVYWYRQLPEEGLKFMVYLQKENIIDESGMPKERFSAEFPKEGPSILRIQQVVRGDSAAYFCASSPSLAESVAKNIQYFGAGTRLSVL.

This chain connects TRBV6-1 to TRBJ2-7; D may be TRBD2 (5 bases). The V end was cut by 8 bases, the J end by 6 bases, with 17 bases between. Per germline, CDR1 MNHNS and CDR2 SASEGT. CDR3 size: 13 residues. The CDR3 loop is CASGPTASGEQYF. CDR3 nucleotides: TGTGCCAGCGGGCCCACAGCGAGCGGCGAGCAGTACTTC.

Many counts were recorded for this clonotype. The rearrangement links TRBV28 to TRBJ2-7; the match to TRBD1 covers 9 bases. After removal of 7 bases from V and 0 bases from J, the junction contained 7 bases not matched to a gene. This CDR3 has 15 residues. From germline, CDR1 is MDHEN and CDR2 SYDVKM. The CDR3 here is CASTGQGPGSYEQYF. Written as DNA, the CDR3 is TGTGCCAGCACCGGACAGGGGCCAGGCTCCTACGAGCAGTACTTC.

This clonotype appeared many times. The V gene is TRBV27, the J gene TRBJ1-2; TRBD1 agrees at 10 bases. CDR3 length: 12 amino acids. Germline V lookup: CDR1 MNHEY, CDR2 SMNVEV (reference sequence). J gave up 8 bases and V 5 bases, and 2 bases lay outside the gene matches. CDR3: CASSPGQGGYTF. In DNA, the CDR3 is TGTGCCAGCAGTCCGGGACAGGGGGGCTACACCTTC.

This clonotype turned up a few times. V gene TRBV19 combines with J gene TRBJ2-2; D might be TRBD2 (8 bases). The CDR3 runs 16 residues. The V end was cut by 4 bases, the J end by 4 bases, with 16 bases between. The germline V gene encodes CDR1 LNHDA and CDR2 SQIVND (reference sequence). CDR3 loop: CASSTSGRGRTGELFF. The DNA of the CDR3 is TGTGCCAGTAGTACCTCCGGGAGGGGGCGCACCGGGGAGCTGTTTTTT. The variable domain in full, completed from reference TRBV19 and TRBJ2-2, reads DGGITQSPKYLFRKEGQNVTLSCEQNLNHDAMYWYRQDPGQGLRLIYYSQIVNDFQKGDIAEGYSVSREKKESFPLTVTSAQKNPTAFYLCASSTSGRGRTGELFFGEGSRLTVL.

This clonotype was counted at least ten times. V and J are TRBV11-2 and TRBJ1-2, with 9 bases that match TRBD1. This CDR3 is 16 amino acids long. Germline loops: CDR1 SGHAT, CDR2 FQNNGV. The ends lost 5 bases at V and 5 bases at J; junction bases unmatched: 12. CDR3 region: CASSHSGGQGQYGYTF. The CDR3 DNA follows: TGTGCCAGCAGCCATAGCGGGGGACAGGGCCAATATGGCTACACCTTC. Full variable domain (outside the CDR3, taken from reference TRBV11-2 and TRBJ1-2): EAGVAQSPRYKIIEKRQSVAFWCNPISGHATLYWYQQILGQGPKLLIQFQNNGVVDDSQLPKDRFSAERLKGVDSTLKIQPAKLEDSAVYLCASSHSGGQGQYGYTFGSGTRLTVV.